The subject of this entry is one TCR beta chain. Its antigen is undetermined. Assay used: immunoSEQ multiplex PCR; TCRdb lists only in-frame clones, some missing. The repertoire has about 390,000 clones, about nine tenths of them found once; the top ten carry approximately 3.7%. These data are taken from a study of Ad26.COV2.S vaccination and SARS-CoV-2 variants. In the study overall: A COV1001 Ad26.COV2.S trial-arm participant provided the sample. General study findings and limits: Placebo and vaccine recipients had non-spike TCR breadth that was similar. Measures of TCR breadth and depth may have fallen short of total T cell responses.

Described treatment: some 20 received Ad26.COV2.S at low or high dose, single or two shots; about five received placebo; per-sample allocation not given. Sampling was performed 63 days after the first vaccine or placebo injection. The germline CDR1 and CDR2 sequences are KGHSH and LQKENI. The CDR3 covers 16 residues. Trimming at V came to 3 bases and at J to 0 bases, leaving 5 bases not matched to a gene. This specimen consisted of peripheral blood, obtained in a trial of Ad26.COV2.S vaccine versus placebo. The chain is built from TRBV18 and TRBJ2-5; 9 bases align to TRBD1. The sequence was collected from a person between 18 and 59 years old who received the Ad26.COV2.S COVID-19 vaccine or a placebo. CDR3 DNA sequence: TGTGCCAGCTCACCGGACAGGGGAACGTACCAAGAGACCCAGTACTTC. Protein product: CASSPDRGTYQETQYF.